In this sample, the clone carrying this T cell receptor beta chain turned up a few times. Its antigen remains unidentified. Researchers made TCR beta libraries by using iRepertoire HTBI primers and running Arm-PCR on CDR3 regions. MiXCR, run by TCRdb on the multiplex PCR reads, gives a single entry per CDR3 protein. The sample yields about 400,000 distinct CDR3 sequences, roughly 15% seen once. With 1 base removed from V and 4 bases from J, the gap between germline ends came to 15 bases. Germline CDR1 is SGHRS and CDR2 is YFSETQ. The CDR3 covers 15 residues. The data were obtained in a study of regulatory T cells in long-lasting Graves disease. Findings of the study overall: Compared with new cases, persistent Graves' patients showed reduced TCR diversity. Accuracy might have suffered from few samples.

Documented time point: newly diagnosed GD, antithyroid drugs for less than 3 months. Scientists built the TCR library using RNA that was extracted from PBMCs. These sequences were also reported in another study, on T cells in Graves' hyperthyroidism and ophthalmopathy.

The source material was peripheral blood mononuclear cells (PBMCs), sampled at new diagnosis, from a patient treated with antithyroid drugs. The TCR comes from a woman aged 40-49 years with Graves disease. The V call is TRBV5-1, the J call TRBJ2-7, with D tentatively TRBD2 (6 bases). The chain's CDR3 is CASSLQPGEEYEQYF. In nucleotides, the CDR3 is TGCGCCAGCAGCTTGCAACCGGGAGAGGAGTACGAGCAGTACTTC.